This T cell receptor beta chain originates from a study of graft-versus-host responses after intestinal transplantation. Study-wide context: Grafts that recipients had were multivisceral, liver-intestinal, or isolated intestinal transplants.

Concerning this clone itself: Its antigen is undetermined.

Trimming removed 0 bases from V and 7 bases from J, with 18 bases in between. CDR3 length equals 16 residues. Germline V CDR1 and CDR2: LGHNA, YSLEER. The assay was immunoSEQ multiplex PCR, and TCRdb's table has in-frame clones only and misses some. Of around 99,000 clones listed, just over 90% were seen once; the top ten hold 2% to 2.5%. The clonotype comes from a human donor who received an intestinal transplant. Sequenced here: unstimulated CD8+ T cells sorted from spleen or lymph node cells, sampled before intestinal transplant. The chain links TRBV4-3 to TRBJ2-5, with D possibly matching TRBD2 (6 bases). This CDR3 reads CASSQDRAGGWGTQYF. As DNA, the CDR3 is TGCGCCAGCAGCCAAGATAGGGCCGGAGGGTGGGGGACCCAGTACTTC.